This T cell receptor beta chain was identified in a study of identical twins. TCRdb recomputed calls from the 5' RACE reads with MiXCR, one row per CDR3 protein. The sample yields approximately 630,000 distinct CDR3 sequences, roughly 7.2% seen once. The sample was also reused in another study, on yellow fever vaccine responses in identical twins.

The source of this sequence is a woman under 30 in good health. Sample: PBMCs.

The CDR3 is CASSLVGPTDTQYF. CDR3 bases: TGTGCCAGCAGTTTAGTCGGTCCCACAGATACGCAGTATTTT. V usage is TRBV28 and J usage is TRBJ2-3; D is ambiguous. V gave up 2 bases and J gave up 2 bases, with 8 bases separating them. The CDR3 sequence is 14 residues long. Per germline, CDR1 MDHEN and CDR2 SYDVKM.